The 20 T cell receptor beta chains listed next were all sequenced from one sample in a study of PD-1 blockade in classical Hodgkin lymphoma. Repertoires were generated with immunoSEQ multiplex PCR, while TCRdb's copy carries only in-frame clones and drops some. The profile shows roughly 60,000 clones, about 92% of them singletons. As for time point: cycle 4 day 1 (C4D1), after more than five weeks of nivolumab. All patients experienced relapse after autologous stem cell transplantation, and brentuximab vedotin exposure was variable. Sample: peripheral blood mononuclear cells (PBMCs), taken before the fourth cycle of nivolumab. These receptors originate from a human donor with classical Hodgkin lymphoma.

The J gene is TRBJ2-5, the V gene TRBV4-1, with 8 bases that match TRBD1. The J segment lost 5 bases and the V segment lost 4 bases, leaving 9 bases of the junction unmatched. The CDR3 spans 15 residues. Germline CDR1 and CDR2: MGHRA and YSYEKL. The CDR3: CASSLRTGLGETQYF. The CDR3, as DNA: TGCGCCAGCAGCCTCCGGACAGGGTTGGGGGAGACCCAGTACTTC.

This clone is a singleton in its sample. The chain carries TRBV28 and TRBJ1-1, with D perhaps TRBD1 (5 bases). This CDR3 is built from 14 residues. Germline V lookup: CDR1 MDHEN, CDR2 SYDVKM. V was clipped by 6 bases and J by 4 bases, with 15 bases between them. Written as DNA, the CDR3 is TGTGCCAGCAGACCACACGGGGGGTCCACTGAAGCTTTCTTT. Amino acids: CASRPHGGSTEAFF.

This sequence joins TRBV7-9 and TRBJ1-3; D uncertain. Germline loops: CDR1 SEHNR, CDR2 FQNEAQ (reference sequence). Trimming left V 3 bases short and J 1 base short, with 22 bases between. The CDR3 sequence is 19 residues long. For the CDR3, the DNA is TGTGCCAGCAGCTTCCCCCCTCAGCTCGAGACCGGGTCTGGAAACACCATATATTTT. It specifies CASSFPPQLETGSGNTIYF. Full variable domain (missing parts from reference TRBV7-9 and TRBJ1-3): DTGVSQNPRHKITKRGQNVTFRCDPISEHNRLYWYRQTLGQGPEFLTYFQNEAQLEKSRLLSDRFSAERPKGSFSTLEIQRTEQGDSAMYLCASSFPPQLETGSGNTIYFGEGSWLTVV.

The chain employs TRBV7-2 and TRBJ2-1; tentative D call: TRBD2 (5 bases). Trimming shortened V by 1 base and J by 3 bases, and 16 bases separated the two germline ends. In germline, CDR1 is SGHTA, CDR2 FQGNSA. This CDR3 spans 17 amino acids. The CDR3 DNA reads TGTGCCAGCAGCTTAGACGGCAGCCGGGGTGGCTACAATGAGCAGTTCTTC. Translated, it gives CASSLDGSRGGYNEQFF.

The V and J genes are TRBV6-5 and TRBJ2-7; the match to TRBD2 covers 8 bases. The CDR3 spans 15 residues. The V gene's germline CDR1 is MNHEY and CDR2 SVGAGI. V shed 6 bases, J shed 0 bases, and the junction held 7 bases outside the gene matches. The CDR3 sequence: CASRKLSGNSYEQYF. Here the CDR3 DNA reads TGTGCCAGCAGGAAACTTAGCGGGAACTCCTACGAGCAGTACTTC.

This clone showed up just once. The chain is built from TRBV28 and TRBJ2-7; 12 positions match TRBD1. CDR3 length equals 14 residues. V trimming: 8 bases; J trimming: 4 bases; junction bases outside the gene matches: 6. Germline CDR1 MDHEN, CDR2 SYDVKM. The CDR3 sequence: CASEPGQGAYEQYF. The CDR3 DNA is TGTGCCAGCGAACCGGGACAGGGGGCTTACGAGCAGTACTTC.

The V gene is TRBV2, the J gene TRBJ2-3, with D maybe TRBD2 (6 bases). In germline, CDR1 is SNHLY, CDR2 FYNNEI. CDR3 length: 14 residues. V lost 5 bases, J lost 4 bases, and 13 bases lay in between. CDR3 sequence: CASSWDQRADTQYF. In DNA, the CDR3 is TGTGCCAGCAGTTGGGACCAGCGGGCAGATACGCAGTATTTT.

This clone was counted only a few times. The chain employs TRBV10-3 and TRBJ1-6, with D possibly matching TRBD1 (5 bases). With 0 bases removed from V and 6 bases from J, the gap between germline ends came to 15 bases. CDR3 length: 17 amino acids. Germline values: CDR1 ENHRY, CDR2 SYGVKD. CDR3 DNA sequence: TGTGCCATCAGTGAGTCCTGGGACGTAGCCTCTAATTCACCCCTCCACTTT. It is translated as CAISESWDVASNSPLHF.

The V and J genes are TRBV10-3 and TRBJ2-3, with D possibly being TRBD2 (6 bases). Germline CDR1 ENHRY, CDR2 SYGVKD. Trimming left V 4 bases short and J 0 bases short, with 14 bases between. This CDR3 spans 16 amino acids. The CDR3 nucleotides read TGTGCCATCAGTGTTATACCGGGGACTAGCACAGATACGCAGTATTTT. It yields the protein CAISVIPGTSTDTQYF.

The chain employs TRBV4-1 and TRBJ2-5; TRBD2 matches at 7 bases. The germline V gene encodes CDR1 MGHRA and CDR2 YSYEKL. The CDR3 has 16 residues. Trimming at V came to 0 bases and at J to 1 base, leaving 5 bases not matched to a gene. The DNA of the CDR3 is TGCGCCAGCAGCCAAGATGCCAGCGGGACCCAAGAGACCCAGTACTTC. Protein product: CASSQDASGTQETQYF.

This clone has just one count. This sequence joins TRBV5-4 and TRBJ1-3, with D hard to call. The CDR3 is 14 amino acids. V lost 2 bases, J lost 0 bases, and 6 bases lay in between. Germline V gene sequence: CDR1 SGHNT, CDR2 YYREEE (reference sequence). The CDR3 sequence: CASSFRISGNTIYF. The CDR3 nucleotides are TGTGCCAGCAGCTTCAGGATCTCTGGAAACACCATATATTTT.

As concerns this clone: The identical CDR3 is also encoded by other nucleotide sequences in the sample. This chain uses TRBV28 with TRBJ2-1; D remains unclear. V was shortened by 3 bases and J by 0 bases, with 6 bases between the two germline ends. The CDR3 is 14 amino acids. CDR1 and CDR2 from the germline V gene are MDHEN and SYDVKM. The CDR3 DNA is TGTGCCAGCAGTTTTAGTAGCTCCTACAATGAGCAGTTCTTC. It translates to CASSFSSSYNEQFF.

The chain employs TRBV19 and TRBJ2-5; 8 nucleotides match TRBD1. V gave up 5 bases and J gave up 5 bases; unmatched junction bases: 4. Germline-derived CDR1 and CDR2 are LNHDA and SQIVND (reference sequence). The CDR3 extends over 13 amino acids. The CDR3 DNA sequence: TGTGCCAGTAGTCGACAGGGGAGGGAGACCCAGTACTTC. The encoded protein is CASSRQGRETQYF.

The V call is TRBV28, the J call TRBJ2-1; 7 nucleotides match TRBD2. Losses at the gene ends were 7 bases for V and 3 bases for J; bases not matched to a gene: 6. Germline CDR1 reads MDHEN; CDR2 reads SYDVKM. The CDR3 is 14 residues long. CDR3 DNA: TGTGCCAGCACTAGAGCGGGAAACTACAATGAGCAGTTCTTC. Protein sequence: CASTRAGNYNEQFF. The full variable domain, completed using reference TRBV28 and TRBJ2-1, is DVKVTQSSRYLVKRTGEKVFLECVQDMDHENMFWYRQDPGLGLRLIYFSYDVKMKEKGDIPEGYSVSREKKERFSLILESASTNQTSMYLCASTRAGNYNEQFFGPGTRLTVL.

The rearrangement links TRBV28 to TRBJ1-3; D remains unclear. Germline V gene lookup returns CDR1 MDHEN and CDR2 SYDVKM. Trimming took off 3 bases at V and 1 base at J, with 7 bases between the two ends. CDR3 length: 14 amino acids. CDR3 sequence reads: CASSFQQSGNTIYF. DNA of the CDR3: TGTGCCAGCAGTTTTCAACAGTCTGGAAACACCATATATTTT.

The CDR3 reads CASSVGGLADTQYF. The CDR3 DNA sequence: TGTGCCAGCAGCGTAGGGGGGTTGGCAGATACGCAGTATTTT. The V gene is TRBV9, the J gene TRBJ2-3, with D possibly being TRBD1 or TRBD2 (5 bases each). This CDR3 spans 14 amino acids. Germline-derived CDR1 and CDR2 are SGDLS and YYNGEE. V was trimmed by 0 bases and J by 4 bases, leaving 9 bases between them.

This clone showed up just once. V is TRBV25-1 and J is TRBJ1-1; D may be TRBD1 (5 bases). V lost 4 bases and J lost 0, with 15 bases in between. The CDR3 extends over 16 amino acids. From germline, CDR1 is MGHDK and CDR2 SYGVNS. The CDR3 bases are TGTGCCAGCAGTGCAGGGTCCCGAACTATGAACACTGAAGCTTTCTTT. Protein product: CASSAGSRTMNTEAFF.

The rearrangement joins TRBV2 to TRBJ2-3, with D perhaps matching TRBD2 (6 bases). The CDR3 contains 13 residues. Germline V gives CDR1 SNHLY, CDR2 FYNNEI. V lost 7 bases and J lost 5, with 13 bases in between. The CDR3 spells CASTRGSGDTQYF. The CDR3 DNA reads TGTGCCAGCACCCGTGGTAGCGGAGATACGCAGTATTTT.

The V gene is TRBV7-9, the J gene TRBJ1-4, with a weak D call TRBD1 (5 bases). Germline V gene sequence: CDR1 SEHNR, CDR2 FQNEAQ (reference sequence). Trimming shortened V by 8 bases and J by 5 bases, and 6 bases separated the two germline ends. The CDR3 is 11 residues long. The CDR3 bases are TGTGCCAGCGGGACGAATGAAAAACTGTTTTTT. Translated: CASGTNEKLFF.

This sequence joins TRBV11-3 and TRBJ2-1; D not certain. This CDR3 contains 15 residues. Trimming took 4 bases from V and 4 from J, leaving 14 bases between them. Germline values: CDR1 SGHNT, CDR2 YENEEA. CDR3 DNA sequence: TGTGCCAGCAGCTCTAGGAACGACGGATACAATGAGCAGTTCTTC. Translation: CASSSRNDGYNEQFF.